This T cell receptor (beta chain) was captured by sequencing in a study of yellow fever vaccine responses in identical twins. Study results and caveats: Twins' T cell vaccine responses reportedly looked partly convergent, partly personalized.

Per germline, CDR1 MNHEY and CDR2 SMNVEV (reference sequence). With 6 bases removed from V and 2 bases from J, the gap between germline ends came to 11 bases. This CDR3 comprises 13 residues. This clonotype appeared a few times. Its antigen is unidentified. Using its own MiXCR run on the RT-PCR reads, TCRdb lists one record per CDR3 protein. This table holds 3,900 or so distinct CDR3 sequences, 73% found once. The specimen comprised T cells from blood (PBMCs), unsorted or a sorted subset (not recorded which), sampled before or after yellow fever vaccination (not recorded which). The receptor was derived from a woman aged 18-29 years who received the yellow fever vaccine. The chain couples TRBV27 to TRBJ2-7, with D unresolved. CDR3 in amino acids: CASRTTVPYEQYF. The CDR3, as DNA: TGTGCCAGCAGAACAACTGTGCCCTACGAGCAGTACTTC.